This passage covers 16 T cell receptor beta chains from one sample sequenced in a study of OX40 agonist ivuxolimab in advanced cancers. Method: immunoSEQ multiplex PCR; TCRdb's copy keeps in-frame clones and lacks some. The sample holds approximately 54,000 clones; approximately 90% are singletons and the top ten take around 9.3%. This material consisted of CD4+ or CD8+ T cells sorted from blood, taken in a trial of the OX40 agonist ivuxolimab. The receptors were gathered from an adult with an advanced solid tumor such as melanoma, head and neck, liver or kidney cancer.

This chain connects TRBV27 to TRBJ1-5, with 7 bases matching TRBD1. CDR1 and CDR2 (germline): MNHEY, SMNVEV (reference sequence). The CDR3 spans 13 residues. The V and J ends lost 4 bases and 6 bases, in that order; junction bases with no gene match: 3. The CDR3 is CASSSQGRQPQHF. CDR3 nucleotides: TGTGCCAGCAGTTCACAGGGGCGTCAGCCCCAGCATTTT.

CDR3 amino acids: CASSPAVAGGELFF. The DNA for the CDR3 is TGTGCCAGTAGTCCCGCCGTGGCGGGCGGGGAGCTGTTTTTT. V is TRBV19 and J is TRBJ2-2, with a tentative D call TRBD2 (5 bases). The germline V gene encodes CDR1 LNHDA and CDR2 SQIVND (reference sequence). Trimming took 5 bases from V and 7 from J, leaving 14 bases between them. This CDR3 region has 14 residues.

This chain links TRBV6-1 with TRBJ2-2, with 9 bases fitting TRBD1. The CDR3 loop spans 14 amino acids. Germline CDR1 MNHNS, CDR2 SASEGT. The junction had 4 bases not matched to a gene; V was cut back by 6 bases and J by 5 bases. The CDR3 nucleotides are TGTGCCAGCAGACCGGGACAGGGAACCGGGGAGCTGTTTTTT. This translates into CASRPGQGTGELFF.

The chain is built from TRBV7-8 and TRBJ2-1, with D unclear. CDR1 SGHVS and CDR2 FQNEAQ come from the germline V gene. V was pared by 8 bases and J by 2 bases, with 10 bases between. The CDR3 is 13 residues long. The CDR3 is CASVATTYNEQFF. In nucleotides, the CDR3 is TGTGCCAGCGTGGCGACCACCTACAATGAGCAGTTCTTC.

Here the CDR3 DNA reads TGTGCCAGCAGTCCAACACGATTGGGGGCTTTCTTT. Protein: CASSPTRLGAFF. The chain couples TRBV6-1 to TRBJ1-1; no clear D. This CDR3 has 12 residues. With 5 bases removed from V and 11 bases from J, the gap between germline ends came to 15 bases. The germline gives CDR1 MNHNS, CDR2 SASEGT.

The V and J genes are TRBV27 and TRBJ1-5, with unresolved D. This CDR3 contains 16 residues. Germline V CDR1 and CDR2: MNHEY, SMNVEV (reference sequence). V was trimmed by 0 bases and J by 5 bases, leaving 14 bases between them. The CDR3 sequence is CASSLSPGGIHQPQHF. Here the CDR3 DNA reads TGTGCCAGCAGTTTATCGCCGGGAGGGATTCATCAGCCCCAGCATTTT.

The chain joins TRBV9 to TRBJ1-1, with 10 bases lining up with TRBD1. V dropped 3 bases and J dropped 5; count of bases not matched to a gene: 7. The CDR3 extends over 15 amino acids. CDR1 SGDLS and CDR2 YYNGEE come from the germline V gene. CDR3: CASSEEGQGLTEAFF. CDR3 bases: TGTGCCAGCAGCGAGGAGGGACAGGGGCTGACTGAAGCTTTCTTT. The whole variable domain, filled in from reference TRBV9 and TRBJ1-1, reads DSGVTQTPKHLITATGQRVTLRCSPRSGDLSVYWYQQSLDQGLQFLIQYYNGEERAKGNILERFSAQQFPDLHSELNLSSLELGDSALYFCASSEEGQGLTEAFFGQGTRLTVV.

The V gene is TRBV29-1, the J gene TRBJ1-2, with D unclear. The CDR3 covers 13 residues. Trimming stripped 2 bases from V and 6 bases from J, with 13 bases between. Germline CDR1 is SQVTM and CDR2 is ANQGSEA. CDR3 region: CSVEPIGYHGYTF. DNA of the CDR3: TGCAGCGTTGAACCCATAGGGTATCATGGCTACACCTTC.

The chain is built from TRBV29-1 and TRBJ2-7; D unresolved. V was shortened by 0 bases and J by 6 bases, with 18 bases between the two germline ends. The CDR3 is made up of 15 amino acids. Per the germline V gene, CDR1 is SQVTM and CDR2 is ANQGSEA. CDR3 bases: TGCAGCGTTGAAGATTCACAGAGGCCAGATAGCGAGCAGTACTTC. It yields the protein CSVEDSQRPDSEQYF.

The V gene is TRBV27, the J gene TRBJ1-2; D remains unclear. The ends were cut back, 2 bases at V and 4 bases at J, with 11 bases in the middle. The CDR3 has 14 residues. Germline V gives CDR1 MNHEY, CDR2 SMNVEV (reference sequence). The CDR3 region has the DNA TGTGCCAGCAGTTTACGGGCAGACTTCTATGGCTACACCTTC. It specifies CASSLRADFYGYTF.

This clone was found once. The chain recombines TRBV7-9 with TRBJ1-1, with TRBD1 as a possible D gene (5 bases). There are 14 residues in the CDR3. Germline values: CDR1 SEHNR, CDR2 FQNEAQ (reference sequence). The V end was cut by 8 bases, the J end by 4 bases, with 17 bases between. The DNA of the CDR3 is TGTGCCAGCCTCCCGGGGGTGTCCCCCACTGAAGCTTTCTTT. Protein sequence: CASLPGVSPTEAFF.

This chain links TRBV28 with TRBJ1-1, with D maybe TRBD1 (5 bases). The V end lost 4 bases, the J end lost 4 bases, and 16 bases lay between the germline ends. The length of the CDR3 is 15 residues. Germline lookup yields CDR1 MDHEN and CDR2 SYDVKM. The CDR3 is CASSSDSVWLTEAFF. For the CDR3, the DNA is TGTGCCAGCAGTTCCGACAGTGTTTGGCTCACTGAAGCTTTCTTT. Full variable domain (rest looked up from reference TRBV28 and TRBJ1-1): DVKVTQSSRYLVKRTGEKVFLECVQDMDHENMFWYRQDPGLGLRLIYFSYDVKMKEKGDIPEGYSVSREKKERFSLILESASTNQTSMYLCASSSDSVWLTEAFFGQGTRLTVV.

The CDR3, as DNA: TGCGCCAGCAGCCAAGATTGGCAGGGCGCTCAGCCCCAGCATTTT. Translation: CASSQDWQGAQPQHF. The rearrangement joins TRBV4-3 to TRBJ1-5; D might be TRBD1 (5 bases). The CDR3 has 15 residues. Trimming stripped 0 bases from V and 6 bases from J, with 12 bases between. Germline V gives CDR1 LGHNA, CDR2 YSLEER.

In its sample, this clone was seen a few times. The DNA for the CDR3 is TGTGCCAGCAGTCCAGGACTAGCGGACACAGATACGCAGTATTTT. Translation: CASSPGLADTDTQYF. The V gene is TRBV6-6, the J gene TRBJ2-3; 10 bases map to TRBD2. CDR3 length equals 15 residues. The V gene end was trimmed by 5 bases and the J gene end by 2 bases; junction bases not matched to a gene: 4. The germline V gene has CDR1 MNHNY and CDR2 SVGAGI (reference sequence).

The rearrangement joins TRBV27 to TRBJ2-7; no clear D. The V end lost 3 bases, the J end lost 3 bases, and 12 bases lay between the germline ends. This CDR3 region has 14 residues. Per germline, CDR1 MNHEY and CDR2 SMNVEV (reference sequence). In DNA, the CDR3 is TGTGCCAGCAGTTTGGTTCCAGCCCACTACGAGCAGTACTTC. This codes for CASSLVPAHYEQYF.

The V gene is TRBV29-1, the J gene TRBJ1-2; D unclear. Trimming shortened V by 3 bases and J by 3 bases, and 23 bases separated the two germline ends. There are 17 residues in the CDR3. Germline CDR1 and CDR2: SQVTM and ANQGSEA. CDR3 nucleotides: TGCAGCGTTGATACCTACATCTTGGAGGCCTCTTACTATGGCTACACCTTC. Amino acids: CSVDTYILEASYYGYTF.